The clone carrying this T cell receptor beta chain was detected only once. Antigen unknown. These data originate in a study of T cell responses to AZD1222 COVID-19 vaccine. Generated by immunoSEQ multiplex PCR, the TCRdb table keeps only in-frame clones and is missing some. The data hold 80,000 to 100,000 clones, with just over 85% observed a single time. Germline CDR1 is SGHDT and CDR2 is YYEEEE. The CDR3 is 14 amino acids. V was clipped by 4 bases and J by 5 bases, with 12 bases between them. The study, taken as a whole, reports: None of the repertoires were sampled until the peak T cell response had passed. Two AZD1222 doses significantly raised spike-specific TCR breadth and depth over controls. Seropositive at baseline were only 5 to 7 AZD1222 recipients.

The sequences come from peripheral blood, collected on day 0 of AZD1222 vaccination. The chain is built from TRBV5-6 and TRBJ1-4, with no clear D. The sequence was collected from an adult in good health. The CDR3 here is CASSPLGGNEKLFF. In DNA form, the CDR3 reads TGTGCCAGCAGCCCCCTAGGTGGGAATGAAAAACTGTTTTTT.